This T cell receptor beta chain was identified during a study of monozygotic twins with inflammatory bowel disease (dated by TCRdb to between 2018 and 2020). Concerning the study at large: In total, roughly 30 monozygotic twin pairs made up the full study: 19 Danish pairs, all IBD-discordant, plus nine German pairs, of which four were IBD-concordant and five were IBD-discordant. Within discordant pairs, disease-associated traits were sought mainly by comparing IBD patients with their genetically identical healthy co-twins. Each individual had, on average, about 151 000 unique TCRalpha sequences and 181 000 unique TCRbeta sequences available for analysis.

From each donor, an approximately 2.3 ml peripheral blood sample was drawn into PAXgene tubes and stored at -80 degrees C. Without T cell sorting, total RNA was isolated from whole blood using the PAXgene blood miRNA kit on an automated QIAcube. Peripheral blood from monozygotic twin pairs, either concordant or discordant for inflammatory bowel disease, underwent deep TCRalpha and TCRbeta repertoire profiling that used unique molecular barcoding. For every twin pair, smoking habits were documented, and each individual was categorised as a current, former or never smoker. The protocol used for the library was 5' RACE. Preparation of each TCR library used around 3,500 ng of total RNA. For each sample, cDNA synthesis with SMARTScribe reverse transcriptase was split into eight separate reactions. Unique molecular identifiers containing a 6-nucleotide sample barcode were introduced through template switching during cDNA synthesis. Amplification of TCRalpha and TCRbeta cDNA involved two nested PCRs of 16 and 9 cycles, and each PCR was followed by bead purification. Before amplification, the cDNA was both treated with uracil DNA-glycosylase and purified with the QIAquick PCR purification kit. In the second PCR, Illumina TruSeq-compatible adapters and sample-specific barcodes were added. Library quality and concentration were checked on TapeStation and Qubit, and libraries were pooled at approximately 5 ng each. Pooled libraries were sequenced on an Illumina HiSeq2500 single-index Rapid Run with 2 x 100 bp reads and custom sequencing primers. The authors' pipeline ran thus. MiGEC version 1.2.6 was used for UMI-based consensus assembly, which corrected PCR and sequencing errors. V(D)J alignment, clonotype assembly and CDR3 extraction were performed with MiXCR version 2.1.1. Normalisation of gene usage, clonotype sharing and MAIT/NKT TCR abundance was achieved by analysing the top 1000, 10 000 and 20 000 clonotypes per sample. After downsampling to 27 000 UMIs, diversity was calculated as the inverse Simpson index using the vegan R package. Paired Mann-Whitney U tests were applied to discordant twin pairs, and Benjamini-Hochberg correction was used for multiple testing. Following TCRdb reprocessing, every CDR3 protein sequence forms one entry, and DNA is not provided. TCRdb's processing, not the study's, gives the V and J calls here. The sample table gives just over 300,000 distinct CDR3 sequences. The biggest ten clones account for 5.5% to 6.5% of the sample.

General study outcomes and caveats: No single strong signal or clonotype linked to IBD turned up in the results, so the idea that one exists was not supported. Different T cell subtypes could not be distinguished in the analysis. No difference in repertoire similarity was observed between concordant and discordant twins, possibly owing to limited statistical power. Background noise and inter-individual variability may have been introduced into the repertoires by the differing immunosuppressive treatments among patients. IBD patients had lower TCRbeta repertoire diversity, measured by the inverse Simpson index, than their healthy co-twins. Compared with healthy twins, IBD patients had fewer clonotypes in common with other individuals, a difference most pronounced in patients showing signs of disease activity.

A remark on this clonotype: No cognate antigen has been identified for it.

Including the terminal cysteine and phenylalanine, the CDR3 comprises 11 residues. DNA is not recorded here. The germline V gene specifies MDHEN as CDR1 and SYDVKM as CDR2. Sequencing was carried out using blood. The chain is made from TRBV28 and TRBJ2-7; the TCRdb D gene call, TRBD1, has no DNA to confirm it. This clonotype was sampled from a human donor with ulcerative colitis or Crohn's disease, or a healthy co-twin of an affected twin (not recorded which). The CDR3 region reads CASATGVVQYF.